These 15 T cell receptor beta chains were all obtained from the same sample, sequenced in a study of CDR3 diversity in severe acne (dated by TCRdb to between 2017 and 2020). Preparation of the library involved PCR. The sequencer listed for this sample is Illumina HiSeq 2000. The raw public data were reprocessed by TCRdb itself: fastp quality trimming at Q25, MiXCR clonotype calling, in-frame beta chains only. Every entry covers one CDR3 protein and lists the most common genes and DNA from its rows. This sample has over 70,000 distinct CDR3 sequences in its table, and around 53% of those were observed once. The ten largest clones add up to roughly an eighth of the sample. Sequenced sample: blood. Every receptor here comes from a male donor in good health, without acne.

As for this clonotype: At one end the junction does not follow the germline gene, possibly because of a read error. The V call is TRBV5-1, the J call TRBJ1-1; the D is unclear. This CDR3 region has 14 residues. CDR1 SGHRS and CDR2 YFSETQ come from the germline V gene. As DNA, the CDR3 is TGTGCCAGCAGCTCGGGTGCGTTTTACGCTGAAGCTTTCTTT. It encodes CASSSGAFYAEAFF. Full variable domain (rest looked up from reference TRBV5-1 and TRBJ1-1): KAGVTQTPRYLIKTRGQQVTLSCSPISGHRSVSWYQQTPGQGLQFLFEYFSETQRNKGNFPGRFSGRQFSNSRSEMNVSTLELGDSALYLCASSSGAFYAEAFFGQGTRLTVV.

This clonotype was counted a single time. The V and J genes are TRBV20-1 and TRBJ2-7, with 14 positions matching TRBD2. V shed 6 bases, J shed 3 bases, and the junction held 1 base outside the gene matches. Germline values: CDR1 DFQATT, CDR2 SNEGSKA (reference sequence). The length of the CDR3 is 13 residues. The CDR3 bases are TGCAGTGCCGGGACTAGCGGGGGCTACGAGCAGTACTTC. Its translation is CSAGTSGGYEQYF.

This clonotype was seen a handful of times. The J gene is TRBJ2-5, the V gene TRBV15, with D tentatively TRBD2 (6 bases). Germline CDR1 LNHNV, CDR2 YYDKDF (reference sequence). The CDR3 is 15 residues long. V was clipped by 5 bases and J by 3 bases, with 16 bases between them. CDR3 coding DNA: TGTGCCACCAGCCCCGGGCTAGCGCCTAAAGAGACCCAGTACTTC. Its translation: CATSPGLAPKETQYF.

This chain links TRBV20-1 with TRBJ1-1; D remains ambiguous. In germline, CDR1 is DFQATT, CDR2 SNEGSKA (reference sequence). V lost 3 bases to trimming and J lost 5 bases, with 16 bases between them. The length of the CDR3 is 14 residues. CDR3 coding DNA: TGCAGTGCTAGCTTCTTGTCCCCTCGGACTGAAGCTTTCTTT. Its protein product is CSASFLSPRTEAFF.

This clonotype came up once. V is TRBV19 and J is TRBJ1-1; possibly TRBD1 for D (6 bases). The V end was cut by 3 bases, the J end by 8 bases, with 16 bases between. The CDR3 totals 14 residues. Germline CDR1 and CDR2: LNHDA and SQIVND (reference sequence). The CDR3 bases are TGTGCCAGTAGTATTGTGGGGACTGGGGGCGAAGCTTTCTTT. It encodes CASSIVGTGGEAFF.

The chain has TRBV20-1 and TRBJ1-4, with 7 nucleotides matching TRBD1. CDR1 and CDR2 (germline): DFQATT, SNEGSKA (reference sequence). CDR3 size: 13 residues. The ends lost 6 bases at V and 2 bases at J; junction bases unmatched: 3. CDR3 bases: TGCAGTGCCGTACAGGGGACTAATGAAAAACTGTTTTTT. It specifies CSAVQGTNEKLFF.

The chain combines TRBV7-3 with TRBJ2-1, with 9 bases aligning to TRBD2. CDR1 and CDR2 (germline): SGHTA, FQGTGA. V was pared by 2 bases and J by 8 bases, with 10 bases of the junction left unmatched. The CDR3 has 16 residues. CDR3 nucleotide sequence: TGTGCCAGCAGCTTATCTGCGGGAGGGGTTGGGGATGAGCAGTTCTTC. Translated, it gives CASSLSAGGVGDEQFF.

V is TRBV20-1 and J is TRBJ1-2; D gene ambiguous. Germline V gene sequence: CDR1 DFQATT, CDR2 SNEGSKA (reference sequence). V was cut by 3 bases and J by 8 bases, with 19 bases left in between. This CDR3 has 14 amino acids. CDR3 sequence reads: CSASDGKGTYGYTF. CDR3 in DNA: TGCAGTGCTAGTGATGGGAAGGGAACCTACGGCTACACCTTC.

The chain recombines TRBV5-1 with TRBJ2-1; TRBD2 aligns across 11 bases. Unmatched junction bases numbered 11, after V lost 2 bases and J lost 10 bases. CDR1 and CDR2 (germline): SGHRS, YFSETQ. The CDR3 covers 16 residues. The CDR3 loop is CASSLVIAGGPREQFF. CDR3 nucleotide sequence: TGCGCCAGCAGCTTAGTAATAGCGGGGGGGCCTAGAGAGCAGTTCTTC.

This clonotype has a count of ten or more. The chain combines TRBV7-6 with TRBJ2-7, with D possibly matching TRBD2 (7 bases). Germline-derived CDR1 and CDR2 are SGHVS and FNYEAQ. V was trimmed by 3 bases and J by 5 bases, leaving 11 bases between them. The CDR3 spans 13 residues. The CDR3, as DNA: TGTGCCAGCAGCTTGGGGGGGGCCGACGAGCAGTACTTC. It encodes CASSLGGADEQYF.

This rearrangement joins TRBV7-9 to TRBJ2-7, with TRBD2 matching 12 bases. V trimming: 3 bases; J trimming: 4 bases; junction bases outside the gene matches: 7. The CDR3 is 16 residues long. Germline loops: CDR1 SEHNR, CDR2 FQNEAQ (reference sequence). The CDR3 protein is CASSFILAGGRYEQYF. The CDR3 DNA follows: TGTGCCAGCAGCTTTATACTAGCGGGAGGTAGATACGAGCAGTACTTC.

The chain is built from TRBV5-5 and TRBJ1-3; TRBD1 agrees at 7 bases. Per germline, CDR1 SGHKS and CDR2 YYEKEE (reference sequence). The ends lost 4 bases at V and 0 bases at J; junction bases unmatched: 7. The CDR3 totals 16 residues. CDR3 amino acids: CASSLLGQSSGNTIYF. The CDR3 DNA reads as TGTGCCAGCAGCCTCCTGGGACAGAGCTCTGGAAACACCATATATTTT. The full variable domain, in which reference TRBV5-5 and TRBJ1-3 provide the parts outside the CDR3, is DAGVTQSPTHLIKTRGQQVTLRCSPISGHKSVSWYQQVLGQGPQFIFQYYEKEERGRGNFPDRFSARQFPNYSSELNVNALLLGDSALYLCASSLLGQSSGNTIYFGEGSWLTVV.

As for this clonotype: An end of the junction differs from the germline gene, which may be a read error. The genes are TRBV6-1 and TRBJ1-6; D possibly corresponds to TRBD1 (6 bases). The CDR3 has 14 amino acids. The germline V gene encodes CDR1 MNHNS and CDR2 SASEGT. The CDR3: CASGDQGHNSPLHF. The CDR3 DNA reads as TGTGCCAGCGGTGATCAGGGGCATAACTCACCCCTCCACTTT.

The sample holds many counts of this clonotype. The V and J genes are TRBV10-2 and TRBJ2-7, with 9 bases fitting TRBD2. Losses at the gene ends were 2 bases for V and 0 bases for J; bases not matched to a gene: 5. The germline V gene has CDR1 WSHSY and CDR2 SAAADI. The length of the CDR3 is 16 residues. CDR3 in DNA: TGCGCCAGCAGTGAGGAGCGGGGGGTAGACTCCTACGAGCAGTACTTC. Encoded protein: CASSEERGVDSYEQYF.

V and J are TRBV7-9 and TRBJ2-7; D gene unclear. Per the germline V gene, CDR1 is SEHNR and CDR2 is FQNEAQ (reference sequence). The CDR3 is 16 residues long. V lost 6 bases, J lost 3 bases, and 21 bases lay in between. The CDR3 protein is CASSESPHRLDYEQYF. The CDR3 DNA sequence: TGTGCCAGCAGTGAATCCCCGCATCGCTTGGACTACGAGCAGTACTTC.